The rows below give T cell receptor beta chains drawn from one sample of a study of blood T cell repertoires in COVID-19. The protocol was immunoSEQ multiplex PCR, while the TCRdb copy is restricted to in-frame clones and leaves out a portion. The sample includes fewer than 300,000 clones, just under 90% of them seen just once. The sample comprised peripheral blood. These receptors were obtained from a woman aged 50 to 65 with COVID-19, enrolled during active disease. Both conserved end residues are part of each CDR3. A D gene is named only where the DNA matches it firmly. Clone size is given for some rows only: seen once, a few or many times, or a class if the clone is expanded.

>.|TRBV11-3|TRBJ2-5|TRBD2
CASSLVAGVPKTQYF
TGTGCCAGCAGCTTAGTGGCGGGAGTCCCCAAGACCCAGTACTTC
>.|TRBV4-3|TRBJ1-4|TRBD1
CASSQDLDRMLEKLFF
TGCGCCAGCAGCCAAGATTTGGACAGGATGTTAGAAAAACTGTTTTTT
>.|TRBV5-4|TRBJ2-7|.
CASSPGGSSYEQYF
TGTGCCAGCAGCCCGGGTGGGAGTTCCTACGAGCAGTACTTC
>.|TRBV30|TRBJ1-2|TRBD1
CAWSGRDRAAYGYTF
TGTGCCTGGAGCGGAAGGGACAGGGCGGCCTATGGCTACACCTTC
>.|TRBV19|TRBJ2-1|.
CASSNLADEQFF
TGTGCCAGTAGTAATCTAGCTGATGAGCAGTTCTTC
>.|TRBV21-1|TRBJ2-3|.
CASSKRNSGTQYF
TGTGCCAGCAGCAAACGGAACAGTGGTACGCAGTATTTT
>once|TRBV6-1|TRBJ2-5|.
CASSEGARVVETQYF
TGTGCCAGCAGTGAAGGGGCGCGAGTCGTGGAGACCCAGTACTTC
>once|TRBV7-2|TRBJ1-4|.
CASSLRRQAYEKLFF
TGTGCCAGCAGCTTACGTCGGCAGGCGTATGAAAAACTGTTTTTT
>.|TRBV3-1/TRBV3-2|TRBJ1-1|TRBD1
CASSLRDRGVNTEAFF
TGTGCCAGCAGCCTGCGGGACAGGGGGGTGAACACTGAAGCTTTCTTT
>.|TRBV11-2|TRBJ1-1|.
CASSFGGLNTEAFF
TGTGCCAGCAGCTTCGGGGGGTTGAACACTGAAGCTTTCTTT
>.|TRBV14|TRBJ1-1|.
CASSHNRATEAFF
TGTGCCAGCAGCCACAACAGGGCCACTGAAGCTTTCTTT
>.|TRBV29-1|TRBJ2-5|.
CSAGRWQGSRETQYF
TGCAGCGCCGGAAGGTGGCAGGGTAGCCGAGAGACCCAGTACTTC
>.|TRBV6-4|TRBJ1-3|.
CASRQRYSGNTIYF
TGTGCCAGTAGACAGAGATACTCTGGAAACACCATATATTTT
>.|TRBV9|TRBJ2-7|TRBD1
CASSVDRDSISYEQYF
TGTGCCAGCAGCGTAGACCGGGACAGCATCTCCTACGAGCAGTACTTC
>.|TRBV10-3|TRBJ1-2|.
CAISEAQGGYGYTF
TGTGCCATCAGTGAGGCCCAGGGTGGCTATGGCTACACCTTC
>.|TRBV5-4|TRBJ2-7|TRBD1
CASSYGQGPGEQYF
TGTGCCAGCAGTTACGGACAGGGACCCGGAGAGCAGTACTTC
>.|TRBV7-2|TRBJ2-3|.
CASSEQGGDTQYF
TGTGCCAGCAGCGAACAGGGAGGGGATACGCAGTATTTT
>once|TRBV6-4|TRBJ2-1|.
CAIGSSYNEQFF
TGTGCCATCGGGAGCTCCTACAATGAGCAGTTCTTC
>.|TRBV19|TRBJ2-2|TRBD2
CASSETSGRAAGELFF
TGTGCCAGTAGCGAGACTAGCGGGAGGGCCGCCGGGGAGCTGTTTTTT
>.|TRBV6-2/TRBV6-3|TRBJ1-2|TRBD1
CASSIGTASFGGYTF
TGTGCCAGCAGTATCGGGACAGCATCCTTTGGTGGCTACACCTTC
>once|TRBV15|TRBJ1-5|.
CATSRDLGGANQPQHF
TGTGCCACCAGCAGAGATTTAGGGGGGGCCAATCAGCCCCAGCATTTT
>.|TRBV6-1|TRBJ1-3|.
CASSETIRGFSGNTIYF
TGTGCCAGCAGTGAAACGATTCGGGGGTTCTCTGGAAACACCATATATTTT
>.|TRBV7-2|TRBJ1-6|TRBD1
CASSVQTGNSPLHF
TGTGCCAGCAGCGTCCAGACAGGGAATTCACCCCTCCACTTT
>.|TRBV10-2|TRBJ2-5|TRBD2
CASSESGGRARETQYF
TGCGCCAGCAGTGAGTCAGGAGGGAGGGCCCGGGAGACCCAGTACTTC
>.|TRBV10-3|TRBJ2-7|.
CAISEEQPYEQYF
TGTGCCATCAGTGAGGAACAACCCTACGAGCAGTACTTC
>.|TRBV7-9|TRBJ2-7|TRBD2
CASSRTSGSYEQYF
TGTGCCAGCAGCCGGACTAGCGGGAGCTACGAGCAGTACTTC
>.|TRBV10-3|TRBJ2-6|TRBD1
CAISPGQGASGANVLTF
TGTGCCATCAGCCCGGGACAGGGGGCGTCTGGGGCCAACGTCCTGACTTTC
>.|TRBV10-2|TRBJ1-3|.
CASGWDSGNTIYF
TGCGCCAGCGGCTGGGACTCGGGAAACACCATATATTTT
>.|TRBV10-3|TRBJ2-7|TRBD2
CAISEVGTGTSGRAGSYEQYF
TGTGCCATCAGTGAAGTGGGAACCGGGACTAGCGGGAGGGCGGGCTCCTACGAGCAGTACTTC
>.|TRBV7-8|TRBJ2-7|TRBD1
CASSLASLRDRRTEQYF
TGTGCCAGCAGCTTAGCTTCGTTAAGGGACAGGAGGACCGAGCAGTACTTC
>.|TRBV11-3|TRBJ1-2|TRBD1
CASSSGQGARAAYGYTF
TGTGCCAGCAGCTCGGGACAGGGGGCGCGGGCGGCCTATGGCTACACCTTC
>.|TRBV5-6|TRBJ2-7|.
CASSLAGSYEQYF
TGTGCCAGCAGCTTGGCAGGGTCCTACGAGCAGTACTTC
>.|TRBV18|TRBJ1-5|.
CASSPLSGENQPQHF
TGTGCCAGCTCACCCCTGAGCGGGGAGAATCAGCCCCAGCATTTT
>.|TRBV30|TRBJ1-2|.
CAWSTTGYGYTF
TGTGCCTGGAGTACTACGGGCTATGGCTACACCTTC
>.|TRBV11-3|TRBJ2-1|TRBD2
CASSSPTSGRGNEQFF
TGTGCCAGCAGCTCCCCGACTAGCGGGAGGGGCAATGAGCAGTTCTTC
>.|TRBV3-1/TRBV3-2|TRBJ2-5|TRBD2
CASSHYQAGVKETQYF
TGTGCCAGCAGCCATTATCAGGCGGGAGTAAAAGAGACCCAGTACTTC
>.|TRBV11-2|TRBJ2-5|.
CASSILQASPVQYF
TGTGCCAGCAGCATACTCCAGGCGAGTCCGGTGCAGTACTTC
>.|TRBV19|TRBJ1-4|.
CASSSSGRTNEKLFF
TGTGCCAGTAGTTCCTCAGGGCGCACTAATGAAAAACTGTTTTTT
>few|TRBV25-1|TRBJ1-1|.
CASTWSNTEAFF
TGTGCCAGTACTTGGTCAAACACTGAAGCTTTCTTT
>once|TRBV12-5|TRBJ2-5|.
CASGFQLGPGVSGETQYF
TGTGCTAGTGGTTTTCAGCTGGGGCCTGGAGTTTCAGGCGAGACCCAGTACTTC
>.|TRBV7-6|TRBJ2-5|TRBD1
CASSKVTGTETQYF
TGTGCCAGCAGCAAAGTGACAGGGACAGAGACCCAGTACTTC
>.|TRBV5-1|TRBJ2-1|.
CASSLTSNNNEQFF
TGCGCCAGCAGCTTAACTAGCAATAATAATGAGCAGTTCTTC
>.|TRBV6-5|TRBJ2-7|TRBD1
CASSLGQVAYEQYF
TGTGCCAGCAGCCTCGGACAGGTAGCATACGAGCAGTACTTC
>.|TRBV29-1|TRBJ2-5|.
CSVVRVYQETQYF
TGCAGCGTTGTGCGGGTGTACCAAGAGACCCAGTACTTC
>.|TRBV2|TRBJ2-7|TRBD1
CASSDRTGRAEQYF
TGTGCCAGCAGTGATAGGACAGGTAGGGCCGAGCAGTACTTC
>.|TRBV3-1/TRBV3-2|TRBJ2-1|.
CASTSASYNEQFF
TGTGCCAGCACTAGCGCCTCTTACAATGAGCAGTTCTTC
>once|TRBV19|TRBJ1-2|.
CASTTYEGSNYGYTF
TGTGCCAGCACCACATACGAGGGATCCAACTATGGCTACACCTTC